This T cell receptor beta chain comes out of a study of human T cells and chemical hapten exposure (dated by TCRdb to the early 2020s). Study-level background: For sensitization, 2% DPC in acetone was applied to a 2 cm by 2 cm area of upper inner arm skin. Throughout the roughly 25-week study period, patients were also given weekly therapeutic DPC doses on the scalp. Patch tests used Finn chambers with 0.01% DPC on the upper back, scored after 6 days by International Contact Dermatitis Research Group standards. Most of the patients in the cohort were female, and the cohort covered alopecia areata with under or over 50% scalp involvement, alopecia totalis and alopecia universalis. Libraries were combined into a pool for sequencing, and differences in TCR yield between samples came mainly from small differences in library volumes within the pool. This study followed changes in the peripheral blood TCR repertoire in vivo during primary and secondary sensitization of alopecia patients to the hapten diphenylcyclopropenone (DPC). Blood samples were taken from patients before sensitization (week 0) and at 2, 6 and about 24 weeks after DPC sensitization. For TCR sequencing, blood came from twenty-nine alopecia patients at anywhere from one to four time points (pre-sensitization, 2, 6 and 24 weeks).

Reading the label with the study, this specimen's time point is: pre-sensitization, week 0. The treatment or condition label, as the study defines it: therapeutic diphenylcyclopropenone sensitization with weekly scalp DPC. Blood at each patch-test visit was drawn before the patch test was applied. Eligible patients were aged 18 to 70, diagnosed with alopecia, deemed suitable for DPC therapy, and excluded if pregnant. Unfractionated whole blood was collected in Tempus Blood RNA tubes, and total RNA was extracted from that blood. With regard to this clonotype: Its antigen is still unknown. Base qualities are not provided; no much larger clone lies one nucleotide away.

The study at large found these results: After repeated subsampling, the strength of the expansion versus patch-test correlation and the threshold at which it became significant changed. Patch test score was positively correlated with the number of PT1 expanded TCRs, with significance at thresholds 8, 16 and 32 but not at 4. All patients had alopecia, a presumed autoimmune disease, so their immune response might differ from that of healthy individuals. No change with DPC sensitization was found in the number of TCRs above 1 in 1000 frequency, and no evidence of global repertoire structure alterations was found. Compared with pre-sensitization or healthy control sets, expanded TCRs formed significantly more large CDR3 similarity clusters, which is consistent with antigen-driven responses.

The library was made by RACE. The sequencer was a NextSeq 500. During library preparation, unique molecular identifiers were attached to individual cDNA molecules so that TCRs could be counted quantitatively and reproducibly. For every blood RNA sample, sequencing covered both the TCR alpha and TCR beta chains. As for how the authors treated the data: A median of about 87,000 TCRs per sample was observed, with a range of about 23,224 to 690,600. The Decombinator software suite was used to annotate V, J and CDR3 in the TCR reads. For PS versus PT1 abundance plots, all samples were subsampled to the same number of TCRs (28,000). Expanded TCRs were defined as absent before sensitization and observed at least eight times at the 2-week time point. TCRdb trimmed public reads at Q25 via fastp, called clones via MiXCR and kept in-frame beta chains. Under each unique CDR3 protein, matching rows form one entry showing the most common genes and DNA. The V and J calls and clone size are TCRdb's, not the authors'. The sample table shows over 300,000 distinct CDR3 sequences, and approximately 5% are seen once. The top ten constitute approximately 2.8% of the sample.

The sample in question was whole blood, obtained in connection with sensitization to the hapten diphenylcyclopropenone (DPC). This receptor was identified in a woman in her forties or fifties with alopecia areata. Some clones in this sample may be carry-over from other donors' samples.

Here the CDR3 is given as CASSARVGGYTF. The bases read TGTGCCAGCAGTGCCAGGGTAGGCGGCTACACCTTC. The chain couples TRBV25-1 to TRBJ1-2, and TRBD1 may be the D gene, going by 5 matching bases. V gives up 4 bases and J gives up 8 bases, and the segment between their germline ends measures 11 bases. The germline V gene supplies CDR1 MGHDK and CDR2 SYGVNS. From its cysteine to its phenylalanine, the CDR3 spans 12 amino acids. Only the CDR3 DNA is retained, 36 bases long and in frame from the first base.